Below, 4 T cell receptor beta chains from the same sample are listed, as sequenced in a study of shared clonotypes between healthy human individuals. Clones were sequenced by immunoSEQ multiplex PCR, and TCRdb holds only the in-frame ones, with some missing. This repertoire shows about 2.5 million clones, 85% to 95% found once; its top ten account for about 0.36%. The sample comprised naive CD4+ T cells from PBMCs. Stated subset: CD45RA+ positively selected. The receptor source for this set is a man between 18 and 35 years old in good health. Some clones in this sample may be carry-over from other donors' samples.

The V gene is TRBV6-6, the J gene TRBJ1-1; D unresolved. The CDR3 loop spans 14 amino acids. With 5 bases removed from V and 1 base from J, the gap between germline ends came to 11 bases. Germline loops: CDR1 MNHNY, CDR2 SVGAGI (reference sequence). The CDR3 coding sequence is TGTGCCAGCAGTAGATCAGACACGAACACTGAAGCTTTCTTT. Its translation: CASSRSDTNTEAFF.

The J gene is TRBJ2-5, the V gene TRBV7-8; a weak D match, TRBD1 (5 bases). Germline-derived CDR1 and CDR2 are SGHVS and FQNEAQ. The V gene lost 5 bases and the J gene lost 4 bases, with 11 bases spanning the gap. The CDR3 sequence is 13 residues long. The CDR3 loop reads CASSLGALETQYF. CDR3 coding DNA: TGTGCCAGCAGCCTTGGGGCCCTAGAGACCCAGTACTTC.

The count of this clone is one. The rearrangement links TRBV5-5 to TRBJ2-7; TRBD1 is a possible D gene (6 bases). Germline-derived CDR1 and CDR2 are SGHKS and YYEKEE (reference sequence). There are 14 residues in the CDR3. V lost 3 bases and J lost 0, with 10 bases in between. The CDR3 DNA sequence: TGTGCCAGCAGCTCAGACAGGCACTCCTACGAGCAGTACTTC. It translates to CASSSDRHSYEQYF. Supplemented by reference TRBV5-5 and TRBJ2-7, the full variable domain reads DAGVTQSPTHLIKTRGQQVTLRCSPISGHKSVSWYQQVLGQGPQFIFQYYEKEERGRGNFPDRFSARQFPNYSSELNVNALLLGDSALYLCASSSDRHSYEQYFGPGTRLTVT.

The V and J genes are TRBV5-1 and TRBJ1-4; 9 bases line up with TRBD1. The V gene's germline CDR1 is SGHRS and CDR2 YFSETQ. The CDR3 totals 17 residues. The V segment lost 5 bases and the J segment 0 bases; nucleotides outside the gene matches: 8. The CDR3 bases are TGCGCCAGCAGAATTGGACAGGGGTTTGCAACTAATGAAAAACTGTTTTTT. The encoded protein is CASRIGQGFATNEKLFF.